This is a list of T cell receptor beta chains from one sample in a study of identical twins. Each CDR3 protein is one row after TCRdb ran MiXCR on the 5' RACE reads. The profile shows about 330,000 distinct CDR3 sequences, 9% to 15% of them singletons. A further study also used this sample, focusing on yellow fever vaccine responses in identical twins.

The sequenced material came from CD8+ T cells sorted from blood. The receptors stem from a woman younger than 35 in good health. Both conserved end residues are trimmed from each CDR3.

V | CDR3
TRBV12-3/TRBV12-4 | ASRAGSWPQH
TRBV4-1 | ASSQGPLNTGELF
TRBV29-1 | SVEPSGSSGEQY
TRBV6-5 | ASSLSGGTGNTEAF
TRBV11-1 | ASSLAGPNYEQY
TRBV9 | ASAASGGITGELF
TRBV15 | ATSRDPLNTGELF
TRBV12-5 | ASGLGTHGDTQY
TRBV3-1 | ASSQGGLYTDTQY
TRBV12-3/TRBV12-4 | ASSPGTVPWGDQY
TRBV4-1 | ASSQVGAREQY
TRBV7-8 | ASSHRVGGPETQY
TRBV27 | ASGKRTDNEQF
TRBV6-5 | ASSYSIAVAHFYEQY
TRBV6-1 | ASSEVLGQDTEAF
TRBV21-1 | ASSTENKRLGIRETQY
TRBV28 | ASSFPGTAYEQY
TRBV2 | ASSSNTGGFTLLSGSYEQY
TRBV7-9 | AATDSFNEQF
TRBV15 | ATSRGVEGYTEAF
TRBV5-1 | ASSLEVPRDEQF
TRBV24-1 | ATSDETSMSDEQY
TRBV7-2 | ASSFYLAANEQF
TRBV29-1 | SVDLVDRPGETQY
TRBV13 | ASSLGDGETQY
TRBV28 | ASSLVTGRSEQY
TRBV3-1 | ASSPLNTDKSAEAF
TRBV6-4 | ASSNGTGGREQF
TRBV27 | ASSLGGHEQF
TRBV6-5 | ASSYRQGGTGELF
TRBV5-6 | ASSGDRGWETQY
TRBV28 | ASSSPNLAGGRSSYEQY
TRBV14 | ASSQDLGGAGKNIQY
TRBV24-1 | ATSDTLAQETQY
TRBV5-1 | ASSPLGGGGDTQY
TRBV24-1 | ATRESGGSYNEQF
TRBV9 | ASSVEPDFPFEKLF
TRBV7-9 | ASSLLGGAGAGEQY
TRBV6-1 | ASSDFWQKNTGELF
TRBV6-5 | ASSLTEINEQF
TRBV29-1 | SVELAGGPTDTQY
TRBV7-9 | ASSSSGTEAF
TRBV5-1 | ASSPRRGADKETQY
TRBV20-1 | SASFPDRVSYNEQF
TRBV4-2 | ASSQDRVWSASVKETQY
TRBV7-9 | ASSLRRGENTEAF
TRBV6-1 | ASGGQGALDTQY